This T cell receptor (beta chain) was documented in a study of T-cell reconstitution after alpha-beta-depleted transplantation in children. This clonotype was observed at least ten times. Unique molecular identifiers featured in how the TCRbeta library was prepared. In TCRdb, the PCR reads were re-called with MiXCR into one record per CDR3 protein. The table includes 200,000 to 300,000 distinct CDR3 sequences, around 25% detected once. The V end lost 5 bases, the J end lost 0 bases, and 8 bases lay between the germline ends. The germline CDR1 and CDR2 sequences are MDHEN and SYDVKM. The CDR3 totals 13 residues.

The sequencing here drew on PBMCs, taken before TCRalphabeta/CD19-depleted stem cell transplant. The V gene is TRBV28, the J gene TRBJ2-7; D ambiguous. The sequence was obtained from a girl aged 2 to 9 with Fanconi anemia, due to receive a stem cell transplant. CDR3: CASSRQSSYEQYF. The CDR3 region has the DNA TGTGCCAGCAGTCGGCAGAGCTCCTACGAGCAGTACTTC.